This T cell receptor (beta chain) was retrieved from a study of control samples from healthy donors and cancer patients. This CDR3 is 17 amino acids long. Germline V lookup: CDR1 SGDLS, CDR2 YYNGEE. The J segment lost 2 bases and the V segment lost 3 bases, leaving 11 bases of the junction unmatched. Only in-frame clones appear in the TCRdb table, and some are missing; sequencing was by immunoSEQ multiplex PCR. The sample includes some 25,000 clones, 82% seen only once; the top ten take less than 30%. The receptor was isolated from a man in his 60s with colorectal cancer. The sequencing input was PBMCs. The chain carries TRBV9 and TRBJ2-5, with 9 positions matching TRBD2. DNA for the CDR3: TGTGCCAGCAGCGGTGGTAGCGGGGGCCCTATACAAGAGACCCAGTACTTC. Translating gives CASSGGSGGPIQETQYF.